This is a list of T cell receptor beta chains from one sample in a study of OX40 agonist ivuxolimab in advanced cancers. Method: immunoSEQ multiplex PCR; TCRdb's copy keeps in-frame clones and lacks some. Of around 30,000 clones detected, roughly 91% appear once; the ten largest clones hold around 3.8%. This material consisted of CD4+ or CD8+ T cells sorted from blood, taken in a trial of the OX40 agonist ivuxolimab. The receptors stem from an adult with an advanced solid tumor such as melanoma, head and neck, liver or kidney cancer. CDR3s include the opening cysteine and the closing phenylalanine or tryptophan. A D gene is named only where the DNA matches it firmly. Size is stated for part of the rows, as once, few or many counts, or as a class when the clone is expanded.

size: NA
V: TRBV5-4
D: TRBD2
J: TRBJ2-1
DNA: TGTGCCAGCAGCTTAGGAAGCGGGGATTACAATGAGCAGTTCTTC
CDR3: CASSLGSGDYNEQFF

size: NA
V: TRBV2
D: NA
J: TRBJ1-5
DNA: TGTGCCAGCAGAGTAGGTGGAAGTCAGCCCCAGCATTTT
CDR3: CASRVGGSQPQHF

size: NA
V: TRBV13
D: NA
J: TRBJ2-5
DNA: TGTGCCAGCAGCCGTTTGCAAGAGACCCAGTACTTC
CDR3: CASSRLQETQYF

size: NA
V: TRBV18
D: TRBD1
J: TRBJ1-2
DNA: TGTGCCAGCTCACCAGACAGGGACACCAACTATGGCTACACCTTC
CDR3: CASSPDRDTNYGYTF

size: NA
V: TRBV6-1
D: TRBD1
J: TRBJ2-1
DNA: TGTGCCAGCTGGGACAGCTACAATGAGCAGTTCTTC
CDR3: CASWDSYNEQFF

size: NA
V: TRBV6-6
D: TRBD1
J: TRBJ1-4
DNA: TGTGCCAGCAGTAGACAGGGGACAACTAATGAAAAACTGTTTTTT
CDR3: CASSRQGTTNEKLFF

size: NA
V: TRBV7-2
D: TRBD2
J: TRBJ2-1
DNA: TGTGCCAGCAGGGTCGGGACTAGCCTACGCAATGAGCAGTTCTTC
CDR3: CASRVGTSLRNEQFF

size: NA
V: TRBV5-5
D: TRBD2
J: TRBJ2-5
DNA: TGTGCCAGCAGCTTCCGGGGGGAGACTCAAGAGACCCAGTACTTC
CDR3: CASSFRGETQETQYF

size: NA
V: TRBV18
D: TRBD2
J: TRBJ2-1
DNA: TGTGCCAGCTCGTCGGCACTAGCGGAGGGGTACAATGAGCAGTTCTTC
CDR3: CASSSALAEGYNEQFF

size: once
V: TRBV18
D: NA
J: TRBJ2-5
DNA: TGTGCCAGCTCACCACAGCGGCAAGAGACCCAGTACTTC
CDR3: CASSPQRQETQYF

size: NA
V: TRBV28
D: NA
J: TRBJ2-7
DNA: TGTGCCAGCAGTTTCAGGCCTTACGAGCAGTACTTC
CDR3: CASSFRPYEQYF

size: NA
V: TRBV7-9
D: TRBD1
J: TRBJ2-7
DNA: TGTGCCAGCAGTCGGGGTCTACGACTCCGGGACAGACCCTACGAGCAGTACTTC
CDR3: CASSRGLRLRDRPYEQYF

size: NA
V: TRBV5-6
D: NA
J: TRBJ2-4
DNA: TGTGCCAGCAGCTTGGCCGAAGCGGGCTCCGCGAGGGACATTCAGTACTTC
CDR3: CASSLAEAGSARDIQYF

size: NA
V: TRBV7-9
D: NA
J: TRBJ2-3
DNA: TGTGCCAGCAGCTTAGCGAAGGGCGGACTCACAGATACGCAGTATTTT
CDR3: CASSLAKGGLTDTQYF

size: NA
V: TRBV19
D: NA
J: TRBJ1-5
DNA: TGTGCCAGTAGTAAGGCTCTCAAGCAGCCCCAGCATTTT
CDR3: CASSKALKQPQHF

size: NA
V: TRBV11-1
D: NA
J: TRBJ2-7
DNA: TGTGCCAGCAGTCAGACTAGGACGTGGGAGCAGTACTTC
CDR3: CASSQTRTWEQYF

size: NA
V: TRBV28
D: NA
J: TRBJ1-3
DNA: TGTGCCAGCAGTCCCGATCCCGGAGGCACCATATATTTT
CDR3: CASSPDPGGTIYF

size: NA
V: TRBV25-1
D: TRBD1
J: TRBJ1-1
DNA: TGTGCCAGCAGTGAAGGGGGACAGGCCCGACGGGAGGCTTTCTTT
CDR3: CASSEGGQARREAFF

size: once
V: TRBV7-9
D: TRBD1
J: TRBJ1-4
DNA: TGTGCCAGCAGCGAAGGACAGGCAAATGAAAAACTGTTTTTT
CDR3: CASSEGQANEKLFF

size: NA
V: TRBV5-1
D: TRBD2
J: TRBJ2-5
DNA: TGCGCCAGCAGCTTGGATCCTAGCGGGGGCCAAGAGACCCAGTACTTC
CDR3: CASSLDPSGGQETQYF

size: NA
V: TRBV7-9
D: TRBD1
J: TRBJ1-2
DNA: TGTGCCAGCAGCTCGGGACAGGGGAACTATGGCTACACCTTC
CDR3: CASSSGQGNYGYTF

size: NA
V: TRBV6-6
D: NA
J: TRBJ1-2
DNA: TGTGCCAGCAGCCCCGGTGGCAGGGGAGATGGCTACACCTTC
CDR3: CASSPGGRGDGYTF

size: NA
V: TRBV7-8
D: TRBD1
J: TRBJ1-1
DNA: TGTGCCAGCAGCTTAGCGCGAACAGGGGGTGAAGCTTTCTTT
CDR3: CASSLARTGGEAFF

size: NA
V: TRBV7-8
D: TRBD2
J: TRBJ2-2
DNA: TGTGCCAGCAGCTTCGGGGGGACCGGGGAGCTGTTTTTT
CDR3: CASSFGGTGELFF

size: NA
V: TRBV6-1
D: TRBD2
J: TRBJ2-1
DNA: TGTGCCAGCAGCGGACTAGGACGACACAATGAGCAGTTCTTC
CDR3: CASSGLGRHNEQFF

size: NA
V: TRBV19
D: NA
J: TRBJ1-5
DNA: TGTGCCAGTAATCGGCAGGGCGATCAGCCCCAGCATTTT
CDR3: CASNRQGDQPQHF

size: NA
V: TRBV5-1
D: TRBD2
J: TRBJ2-1
DNA: TGCGCCAGCAGCCGGGGACTAGCGGGAGGCTCCTACAATGAGCAGTTCTTC
CDR3: CASSRGLAGGSYNEQFF

size: few
V: TRBV6-6
D: NA
J: TRBJ2-1
DNA: TGTGCCAGCAGTTACCCTACTGGGGGCGCCCACAATGAGCAGTTCTTC
CDR3: CASSYPTGGAHNEQFF

size: NA
V: TRBV7-2
D: TRBD2
J: TRBJ2-5
DNA: TGTGCCAGCAGCCCGCTCGGGAGGGTTCGGGCCCAGTACTTC
CDR3: CASSPLGRVRAQYF

size: NA
V: TRBV11-2
D: TRBD2
J: TRBJ2-1
DNA: TGTGCCAGCAGCTCCCAACTACTAGCGCAAATGGACAATGAGCAGTTCTTC
CDR3: CASSSQLLAQMDNEQFF

size: NA
V: TRBV6-5
D: TRBD1
J: TRBJ1-1
DNA: TGTGCCAGCAGTTACGGGACAGGGGGCACTGAAGCTTTCTTT
CDR3: CASSYGTGGTEAFF

size: NA
V: TRBV10-2
D: NA
J: TRBJ1-2
DNA: TGCGCCAGCAGTGAGGTACTAGGGCATGGCTACACCTTC
CDR3: CASSEVLGHGYTF

size: NA
V: TRBV20-1
D: NA
J: TRBJ2-7
DNA: TGCAGTGCTAGGAGGCCCTACGAGCAGTACTTC
CDR3: CSARRPYEQYF

size: NA
V: TRBV2
D: TRBD1
J: TRBJ2-3
DNA: TGTGCCAGCAATCCGACAGGGGGTTCAGATACGCAGTATTTT
CDR3: CASNPTGGSDTQYF

size: NA
V: TRBV18
D: TRBD2
J: TRBJ2-7
DNA: TGTGCCAGCTCACCGGAAGCGGGGGCATCTCGGGAGCAGTACTTC
CDR3: CASSPEAGASREQYF

size: NA
V: TRBV4-1
D: TRBD2
J: TRBJ2-3
DNA: TGCGCCAGCAGCCAGTCCACGACTAGCGGGAGATCTGGTGCTACGCAGTATTTT
CDR3: CASSQSTTSGRSGATQYF

size: NA
V: TRBV30
D: NA
J: TRBJ2-5
DNA: TGTGCCTGGAGTCCAACGCAAGAGACCCAGTACTTC
CDR3: CAWSPTQETQYF

size: NA
V: TRBV19
D: NA
J: TRBJ2-7
DNA: TGTGCCAGTAGTATAGTCAGGACTTTTCTTGTGTCCGAGCAGTACTTC
CDR3: CASSIVRTFLVSEQYF

size: NA
V: TRBV9
D: TRBD1
J: TRBJ1-3
DNA: TGTGCCAGCAGCGTGGCCATCTCGACAGGGTCAGGAAACACCATATATTTT
CDR3: CASSVAISTGSGNTIYF

size: NA
V: TRBV14
D: TRBD2
J: TRBJ2-2
DNA: TGTGCCAGCAGCCAAGGGTGGCGGGGGAGGAACACCGGGGAGCTGTTTTTT
CDR3: CASSQGWRGRNTGELFF

size: NA
V: TRBV5-6
D: NA
J: TRBJ2-3
DNA: TGTGCCAGCAGCCGGGACTTGAGGGCAGATACGCAGTATTTT
CDR3: CASSRDLRADTQYF

size: once
V: TRBV7-2
D: NA
J: TRBJ2-5
DNA: TGTGCCAGCAGCTACCCCCTCGAGACCCAGTACTTC
CDR3: CASSYPLETQYF

size: few
V: TRBV6-5
D: NA
J: TRBJ1-1
DNA: TGTGCCAGCAGTTCGGCGGGACACTTGAACACTGAAGCTTTCTTT
CDR3: CASSSAGHLNTEAFF

size: NA
V: TRBV28
D: TRBD2
J: TRBJ2-7
DNA: TGTGCCAGCAAATCCATTTGGCGGGAGCTCTCCTACGAGCAGTACTTC
CDR3: CASKSIWRELSYEQYF

size: NA
V: TRBV5-1
D: NA
J: TRBJ2-7
DNA: TGCGCCAGCAGCCCACTAGGTGGCGACGAGCAGTACTTC
CDR3: CASSPLGGDEQYF

size: NA
V: TRBV6-1
D: TRBD1
J: TRBJ2-7
DNA: TGTGCCAGCAGTGCCCTCGCCGGGACAGGGGGGCACGAGCAGTACTTC
CDR3: CASSALAGTGGHEQYF